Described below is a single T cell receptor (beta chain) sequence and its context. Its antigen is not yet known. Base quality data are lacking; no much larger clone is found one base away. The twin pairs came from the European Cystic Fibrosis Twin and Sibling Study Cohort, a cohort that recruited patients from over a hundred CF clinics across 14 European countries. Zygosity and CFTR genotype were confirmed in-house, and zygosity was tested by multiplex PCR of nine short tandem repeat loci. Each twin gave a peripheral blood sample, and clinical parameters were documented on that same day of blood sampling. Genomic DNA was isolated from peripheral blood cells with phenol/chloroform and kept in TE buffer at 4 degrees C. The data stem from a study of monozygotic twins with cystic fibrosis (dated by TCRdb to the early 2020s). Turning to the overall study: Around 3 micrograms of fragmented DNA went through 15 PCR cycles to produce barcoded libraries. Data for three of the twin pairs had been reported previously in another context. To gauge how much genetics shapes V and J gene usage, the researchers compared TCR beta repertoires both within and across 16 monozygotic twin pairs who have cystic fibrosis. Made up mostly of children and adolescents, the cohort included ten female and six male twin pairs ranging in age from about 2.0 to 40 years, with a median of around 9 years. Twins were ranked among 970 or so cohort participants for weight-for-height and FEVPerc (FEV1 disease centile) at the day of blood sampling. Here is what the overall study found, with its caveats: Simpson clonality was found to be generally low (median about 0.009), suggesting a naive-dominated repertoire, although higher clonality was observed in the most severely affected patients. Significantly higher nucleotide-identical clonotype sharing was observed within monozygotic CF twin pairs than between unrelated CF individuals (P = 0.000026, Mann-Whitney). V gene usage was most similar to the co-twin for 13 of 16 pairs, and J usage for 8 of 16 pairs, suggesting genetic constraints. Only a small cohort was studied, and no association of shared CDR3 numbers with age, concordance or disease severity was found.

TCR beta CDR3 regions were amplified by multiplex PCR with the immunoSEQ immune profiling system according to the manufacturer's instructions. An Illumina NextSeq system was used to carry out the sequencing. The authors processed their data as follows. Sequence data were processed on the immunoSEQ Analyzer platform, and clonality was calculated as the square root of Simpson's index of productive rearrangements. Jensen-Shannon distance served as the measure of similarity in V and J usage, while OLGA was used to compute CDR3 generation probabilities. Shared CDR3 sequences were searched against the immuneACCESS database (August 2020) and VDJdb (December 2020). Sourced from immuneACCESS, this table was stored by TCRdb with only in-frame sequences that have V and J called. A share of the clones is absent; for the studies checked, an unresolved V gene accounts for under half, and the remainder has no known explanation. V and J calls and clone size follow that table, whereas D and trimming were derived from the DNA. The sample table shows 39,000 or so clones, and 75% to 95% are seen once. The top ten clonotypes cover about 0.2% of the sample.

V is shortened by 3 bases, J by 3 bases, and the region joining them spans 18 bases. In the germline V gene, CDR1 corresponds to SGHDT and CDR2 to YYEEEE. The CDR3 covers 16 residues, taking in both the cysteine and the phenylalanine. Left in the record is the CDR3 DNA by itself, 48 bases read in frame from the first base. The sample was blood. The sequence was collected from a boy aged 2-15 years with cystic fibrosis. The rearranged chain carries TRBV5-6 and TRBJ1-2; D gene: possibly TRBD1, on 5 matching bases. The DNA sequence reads TGTGCCAGCAGCTGGGGGACCGGGAGACACGACTATGGCTACACCTTC. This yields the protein CASSWGTGRHDYGYTF.